The next 23 T cell receptor beta chains were all read from a single sample in a study of blood T cells in healthy people across ages. Next came a second PCR, run for 7 to 11 cycles, which used a sample-barcoded 5' primer along with a J-beta primer mix. TCRdb reprocessed the 5' RACE reads with MiXCR, giving one entry per CDR3 protein. The profile shows almost 800,000 distinct CDR3 sequences, about three fifths of them singletons. Sequencing used blood. These receptor sequences come from a man aged 30 to 39 in good health.

In its sample, this clonotype was seen a few times. The CDR3 DNA is TGTGCCAGCAAGGGGGGAGTTTCCGGGGAGCTGTTTTTT. Translating gives CASKGGVSGELFF. V gene TRBV7-2 combines with J gene TRBJ2-2; D is tentatively TRBD1 or TRBD2 (6 bases each). V lost 7 bases to trimming and J lost 6 bases, with 12 bases between them. CDR1 is SGHTA and CDR2 is FQGNSA in the germline V gene. The CDR3 loop spans 13 amino acids.

As regards this clonotype: The junction shows a germline mismatch at one end, possibly a read error. The chain employs TRBV3-1 and TRBJ1-4; 7 bases are a match to TRBD1. Germline V gene lookup returns CDR1 LGHDT and CDR2 YNNKEL (reference sequence). CDR3 length: 16 residues. CDR3 protein: CAGRGTGGGWGEKLFF. CDR3 nucleotides: TGTGCCGGCAGGGGGACTGGGGGAGGATGGGGTGAAAAACTGTTTTTT.

This clonotype was observed once. The chain carries TRBV20-1 and TRBJ2-7; D remains ambiguous. In germline, CDR1 is DFQATT, CDR2 SNEGSKA (reference sequence). The V and J ends lost 7 bases and 3 bases respectively, with 16 bases between them. The CDR3 consists of 13 residues. DNA of the CDR3: TGCAGTGTACGGAAAGAACTTATCTACGAGCAGTACTTC. Translation: CSVRKELIYEQYF.

The CDR3 protein is CASSLDSYSYNSPLHF. CDR3 in DNA: TGTGCCAGCAGCTTGGACAGTTACTCCTATAATTCACCCCTCCACTTT. The rearrangement uses TRBV7-2 and TRBJ1-6; perhaps TRBD1 as D (6 bases). The CDR3 has 16 amino acids. V was cut by 3 bases and J by 0 bases, with 9 bases left in between. Germline CDR1 SGHTA, CDR2 FQGNSA. The whole variable domain, filled in from reference TRBV7-2 and TRBJ1-6, reads GAGVSQSPSNKVTEKGKDVELRCDPISGHTALYWYRQSLGQGLEFLIYFQGNSAPDKSGLPSDRFSAERTGGSVSTLTIQRTQQEDSAVYLCASSLDSYSYNSPLHFGNGTRLTVT.

The chain joins TRBV20-1 to TRBJ2-1; possible D gene TRBD2, 6 bases. Germline V gene lookup returns CDR1 DFQATT and CDR2 SNEGSKA (reference sequence). Trimming left V 3 bases short and J 3 bases short, with 15 bases between. This CDR3 contains 15 residues. The CDR3 protein is CSASSQGLHYNEQFF. As DNA, the CDR3 is TGCAGTGCTAGCTCCCAGGGACTTCACTACAATGAGCAGTTCTTC.

This clonotype was observed a handful of times. V is TRBV10-3 and J is TRBJ2-7; tentatively, D is TRBD1 (6 bases). This CDR3 has 18 residues. V gave up 3 bases and J gave up 1 base, with 22 bases separating them. Per germline, CDR1 ENHRY and CDR2 SYGVKD. Here the CDR3 reads CAISEIDNGTSYSYEQYF. The CDR3 DNA reads as TGTGCCATCAGTGAAATCGACAACGGGACATCCTATTCCTACGAGCAGTACTTC.

CDR3 sequence reads: CASRSNGGGGYEQYF. Here the CDR3 DNA reads TGTGCCAGCAGATCAAATGGAGGGGGGGGCTACGAGCAGTACTTC. V is TRBV7-2 and J is TRBJ2-7; perhaps TRBD2 as D (7 bases). The V end was cut by 6 bases, the J end by 3 bases, with 18 bases between. The CDR3 spans 15 residues. Germline CDR1 SGHTA, CDR2 FQGNSA. Complete variable domain (other parts from reference TRBV7-2 and TRBJ2-7): GAGVSQSPSNKVTEKGKDVELRCDPISGHTALYWYRQSLGQGLEFLIYFQGNSAPDKSGLPSDRFSAERTGGSVSTLTIQRTQQEDSAVYLCASRSNGGGGYEQYFGPGTRLTVT.

This chain links TRBV20-1 with TRBJ2-5; 9 positions match TRBD1. The closer fit of TRBJ2-7 to the DNA end suggests the J call may be wrong. The germline CDR1 and CDR2 sequences are DFQATT and SNEGSKA (reference sequence). The CDR3 consists of 12 residues. In DNA, the CDR3 is TGCAGTGCCAGACAGGGGGTCGGCGAGCAGTACTTC. Protein sequence: CSARQGVGEQYF.

The chain carries TRBV7-9 and TRBJ2-7; 12 positions agree with TRBD2. Germline assignment: CDR1 SEHNR and CDR2 FQNEAQ (reference sequence). This CDR3 has 13 residues. J was trimmed by 8 bases and V by 4 bases; bases with no gene match: 3. This chain's CDR3 is CASSSLAGGKQYF. In nucleotides, the CDR3 is TGTGCCAGCAGCTCGCTAGCGGGAGGGAAGCAGTACTTC.

V is TRBV12-3 or TRBV12-4 and J is TRBJ1-6; tentatively, D is TRBD1 (5 bases). V lost 5 bases and J 4 bases, leaving 9 bases between the germline ends. The CDR3 spans 14 residues. CDR3: CASSGGLYNSPLHF. The DNA of the CDR3 is TGTGCCAGCAGTGGGGGGTTGTATAATTCACCCCTCCACTTT.

This clonotype has more than one count but fewer than ten. The gene calls are TRBV12-3 or TRBV12-4 and TRBJ2-6; D unclear. The CDR3 is 15 residues long. The V gene lost 7 bases and the J gene lost 15 bases, with 25 bases spanning the gap. The CDR3 nucleotides read TGTGCCAGCACCCCGATAGATTTGGCGGCCCGCGCCCTGACTTTC. Protein sequence: CASTPIDLAARALTF.

The J gene is TRBJ2-1, the V gene TRBV27, with 13 bases matching TRBD2. Germline V gene data show CDR1 as MNHEY and CDR2 as SMNVEV (reference sequence). Trimming removed 9 bases from V and 0 bases from J; junction bases left unmatched: 8. This CDR3 spans 17 amino acids. The CDR3 here is CARRLAGGRSSYNEQFF. For the CDR3, the DNA is TGTGCCAGACGACTAGCGGGGGGTCGGAGCTCCTACAATGAGCAGTTCTTC.

This clonotype came up once. The chain employs TRBV28 and TRBJ2-4; 9 positions match TRBD1. The CDR3 contains 16 residues. J was trimmed by 0 bases and V by 5 bases; bases with no gene match: 5. Germline loops: CDR1 MDHEN, CDR2 SYDVKM. The CDR3 DNA reads TGTGCCAGCAGTCCCCGGACAGGGGTAGCCAAAAACATTCAGTACTTC. Protein: CASSPRTGVAKNIQYF.

The chain recombines TRBV12-3 or TRBV12-4 with TRBJ1-2; 7 nucleotides agree with TRBD1. The ends lost 4 bases at V and 2 bases at J; junction bases unmatched: 7. This CDR3 has 15 residues. CDR3 in DNA: TGTGCCAGCAGTTCCGGGACAGAAATGAACTATGGCTACACCTTC. Protein product: CASSSGTEMNYGYTF.

This clonotype came up a few times. The rearrangement links TRBV6-2 or TRBV6-3 to TRBJ1-2; 10 nucleotides match TRBD1. Germline assignment: CDR1 MNHEY and CDR2 SVGEGT. V lost 6 bases, J lost 4 bases, and 17 bases stayed unmatched. The CDR3 sequence is 18 residues long. CDR3 DNA sequence: TGTGCCAGCAGCCTAACAATACCTGGACAGGGGGTTGTCTATGGCTACACCTTC. Protein product: CASSLTIPGQGVVYGYTF.

This chain joins TRBV2 and TRBJ2-1; D gene ambiguous. V lost 7 bases, J lost 0 bases, and 10 bases lay in between. There are 14 residues in the CDR3. Germline lookup yields CDR1 SNHLY and CDR2 FYNNEI. This CDR3 is CASNRQSSYNEQFF. The CDR3 DNA reads TGTGCCAGCAATAGGCAGAGCTCCTACAATGAGCAGTTCTTC.

This chain connects TRBV6-6 to TRBJ2-7, with a tentative D call TRBD2 (6 bases). The tail of the sequence fits TRBJ2-5 better, so the J call may be wrong. This CDR3 region has 15 residues. Germline V gives CDR1 MNHNY, CDR2 SVGAGI (reference sequence). The CDR3 is CASRKNRDFPETQYF. The CDR3 region has the DNA TGTGCCAGCAGGAAGAACCGGGACTTTCCAGAGACCCAGTACTTC.

The chain is built from TRBV4-2 and TRBJ1-2, with 10 positions matching TRBD1. Germline V gives CDR1 LGHNA, CDR2 YNFKEQ. The CDR3 consists of 17 residues. J was trimmed by 6 bases and V by 1 base; bases with no gene match: 11. The CDR3 protein is CASSQGPGWGQGHGYTF. The CDR3 DNA is TGTGCCAGCAGCCAAGGTCCAGGCTGGGGACAGGGGCATGGCTACACCTTC.

Note on this clonotype: A much larger clone lies a single base off, so this may be a read error. This chain connects TRBV7-2 to TRBJ2-7; tentative D call: TRBD2 (6 bases). Germline loops: CDR1 SGHTA, CDR2 FQGNSA. This CDR3 spans 14 amino acids. CDR3 nucleotide sequence: TGTGCCGGCAGCTTAGTGGAGGGTCCCTACGAGCAGTACTTC. Its protein product is CAGSLVEGPYEQYF.

V is TRBV6-4 and J is TRBJ1-4; D is uncertain. Germline CDR1 MRHNA, CDR2 SNTAGT. The CDR3 runs to 14 residues. Trimming took off 4 bases at V and 1 base at J, with 7 bases between the two ends. CDR3 sequence: CASSARITNEKLFF. Written as DNA, the CDR3 is TGTGCCAGCAGTGCGCGGATAACTAATGAAAAACTGTTTTTT.

The CDR3 coding sequence is TGCGCCAGCAGCCAAGACGTGTCTAGCAGGGTCTACGAGCAGTACTTC. It codes for CASSQDVSSRVYEQYF. The chain is built from TRBV4-3 and TRBJ2-4; the D gene could be TRBD1 or TRBD2 (5 bases each). The J call is in doubt because the DNA end fits TRBJ2-7 better. Germline CDR1 is LGHNA and CDR2 is YSLEER. The CDR3 is 16 residues long.

This clonotype was seen a few times. This chain links TRBV7-2 with TRBJ2-1, with a possible D match to TRBD1 (6 bases). Per germline, CDR1 SGHTA and CDR2 FQGNSA. The CDR3 length is 13 residues. V lost 5 bases, J lost 13 bases, and 18 bases lay in between. CDR3: CASSAVGGALQFF. In DNA form, the CDR3 reads TGTGCCAGCAGCGCCGTAGGGGGAGCCCTTCAGTTCTTC. Full variable domain (remainder filled in from reference TRBV7-2 and TRBJ2-1): GAGVSQSPSNKVTEKGKDVELRCDPISGHTALYWYRQSLGQGLEFLIYFQGNSAPDKSGLPSDRFSAERTGGSVSTLTIQRTQQEDSAVYLCASSAVGGALQFFGPGTRLTVL.

The J gene is TRBJ2-7, the V gene TRBV20-1; 11 bases fit TRBD2. This CDR3 is 14 amino acids long. V dropped 3 bases and J dropped 3; count of bases not matched to a gene: 4. Looked up from germline, CDR1 is DFQATT and CDR2 is SNEGSKA (reference sequence). The CDR3 is CSASPSGRLYEQYF. The CDR3 nucleotides read TGCAGTGCTAGCCCTAGCGGGAGGCTCTACGAGCAGTACTTC.